This T cell receptor (beta chain) appears in the sequencing data of a study of blood T cell repertoires in COVID-19. About the study: From the United States, Italy and Spain came samples of acute and convalescent COVID-19. Nucleic acid was either cDNA or gDNA, and it came from T cells, B-cell-depleted T cells, or PBMCs.

This clone was detected once. CDR1 is MRHNA and CDR2 is SNTAGT in the germline V gene. Unmatched junction bases numbered 4, after V lost 5 bases and J lost 2 bases. The CDR3 totals 14 residues. Per the original methods: Reference gene primers were amplified, and this amplification served to estimate nucleated cell counts. Only in-frame clones appear in the TCRdb table, and some are missing; sequencing was by immunoSEQ multiplex PCR. D and trimming come from the DNA, and the V and J calls and clone size come from that table. The sample has 220,000 or so clones, roughly four fifths seen once. This TCR was recovered from a woman aged 30 to 39 who had recovered from COVID-19. The chain has TRBV6-4 and TRBJ2-3; TRBD1 aligns across 7 bases. The sequencing input was peripheral blood. The DNA of the CDR3 is TGTGCCAGCAGTCTTGGGACAGTCACAGATACGCAGTATTTT. This gives the protein CASSLGTVTDTQYF.